Each of the 9 T cell receptor beta chains below was sequenced from the same sample in a study of T cell responses to AZD1222 COVID-19 vaccine. Here immunoSEQ multiplex PCR was the method, and the copy in TCRdb shows in-frame clones only, minus some. The sample lists around 180,000 clones, over 80% occurring once. The sample here was peripheral blood, taken on day 0 of MenACWY control vaccination. The receptors were sampled from an adult in good health.

Only one count was recorded for this clone. This chain connects TRBV7-3 to TRBJ1-2, with TRBD1 identical over 8 bases. V shed 5 bases, J shed 6 bases, and the junction held 5 bases outside the gene matches. There are 13 residues in the CDR3. The germline V gene has CDR1 SGHTA and CDR2 FQGTGA. Here the CDR3 DNA reads TGTGCCAGCAGCACGGACAGGGACGATGGCTACACCTTC. Protein product: CASSTDRDDGYTF.

Only a few counts were recorded for this clone. J is TRBJ2-1 and V is TRBV11-2, with D perhaps TRBD1 or TRBD2 (7 bases each). The CDR3 extends over 14 amino acids. CDR1 and CDR2 (germline): SGHAT, FQNNGV. Trimming shortened V by 5 bases and J by 4 bases, and 12 bases separated the two germline ends. The CDR3 bases are TGTGCCAGCAGCCCAGGGGGGGCTTACAATGAGCAGTTCTTC. Encoded protein: CASSPGGAYNEQFF.

There are a few counts of this clone. The chain couples TRBV9 to TRBJ2-5; TRBD1 or TRBD2 may be the D gene (5 bases each). The CDR3 totals 14 residues. Germline CDR1 reads SGDLS; CDR2 reads YYNGEE. Deletions cut 0 bases from V and 7 bases from J, with 13 bases between. The CDR3 protein is CASSVGRGRGTQYF. DNA for the CDR3: TGTGCCAGCAGCGTAGGAAGGGGACGGGGGACCCAGTACTTC.

The chain joins TRBV7-6 to TRBJ1-1; D perhaps matches TRBD1 (6 bases). Germline V gene data show CDR1 as SGHVS and CDR2 as FNYEAQ. V was cut by 2 bases and J by 5 bases, with 12 bases left in between. This CDR3 region has 14 residues. The CDR3 DNA follows: TGTGCCAGCAGCTTATCTGTAGGGGGAACTGAAGCTTTCTTT. It yields the protein CASSLSVGGTEAFF.

The chain employs TRBV6-5 and TRBJ1-2; D possibly corresponds to TRBD1 (5 bases). The CDR3 is made up of 13 amino acids. The V and J ends lost 8 bases and 4 bases respectively, with 14 bases between them. From germline, CDR1 is MNHEY and CDR2 SVGAGI. CDR3 DNA sequence: TGTGCCAGCGGGGCCGGGCTCTCCTATGGCTACACCTTC. It is translated as CASGAGLSYGYTF.

The rearrangement uses TRBV6-5 and TRBJ1-5; D remains ambiguous. Trimming removed 6 bases from V and 3 bases from J, with 9 bases in between. Germline assignment: CDR1 MNHEY and CDR2 SVGAGI. The CDR3 has 13 residues. The CDR3 protein is CASSRLFNQPQHF. The CDR3 bases are TGTGCCAGCAGCCGCCTATTCAATCAGCCCCAGCATTTT.

J is TRBJ2-5 and V is TRBV19; D gene ambiguous. Per the germline V gene, CDR1 is LNHDA and CDR2 is SQIVND (reference sequence). The CDR3 consists of 12 residues. Trimming cost V 4 bases and J 2 bases, with 5 bases left between them. The DNA of the CDR3 is TGTGCCAGTAGTAACAGACAAGAGACCCAGTACTTC. Protein: CASSNRQETQYF.

The chain joins TRBV28 to TRBJ1-6, with 9 bases fitting TRBD1. V trimming: 7 bases; J trimming: 0 bases; junction bases outside the gene matches: 4. Germline V CDR1 and CDR2: MDHEN, SYDVKM. CDR3 length equals 16 residues. The CDR3 loop reads CASKMTGGSYNSPLHF. The CDR3 nucleotides are TGTGCCAGCAAGATGACAGGGGGCTCCTATAATTCACCCCTCCACTTT. Together with reference TRBV28 and TRBJ1-6, the CDR3 gives the full variable domain: DVKVTQSSRYLVKRTGEKVFLECVQDMDHENMFWYRQDPGLGLRLIYFSYDVKMKEKGDIPEGYSVSREKKERFSLILESASTNQTSMYLCASKMTGGSYNSPLHFGNGTRLTVT.

This chain uses TRBV7-9 with TRBJ1-5; TRBD1 aligns across 11 bases. Trimming cost V 5 bases and J 8 bases; bases outside gene matches: 8. Germline V gene sequence: CDR1 SEHNR, CDR2 FQNEAQ (reference sequence). The CDR3 totals 15 residues. The CDR3 nucleotides are TGTGCCAGCAGCCCGGGGGACAGGGGGACTGAGCCCCAGCATTTT. Translating it yields CASSPGDRGTEPQHF.